A selection of T cell receptor beta chains follows, all from one sample in a study of cytotoxic CD8 clonotypes in ibrutinib-treated CLL. TCRdb keeps only in-frame clones here, not all; method: immunoSEQ multiplex PCR. This repertoire shows about 130,000 clones, roughly 88% found once; its top ten account for roughly 1.9%. The starting material was PBMCs, obtained after 24 months of ibrutinib treatment. The receptors shown here come from a human donor with chronic lymphocytic leukemia. Both conserved end residues are part of each CDR3. D genes are given only for firm matches. Some rows have no size entry. The others give once, few or many, or a class for an expanded clone.

size: -
J: TRBJ2-7
D: -
V: TRBV5-1
CDR3: CATLWIPYEQYF
DNA: TGCGCCACCCTGTGGATACCCTACGAGCAGTACTTC

size: -
J: TRBJ2-1
D: -
V: TRBV30
CDR3: CAWSVASGKNDEQFF
DNA: TGTGCCTGGAGTGTTGCCTCGGGGAAGAATGACGAGCAGTTCTTC

size: -
J: TRBJ2-5
D: -
V: TRBV7-9
CDR3: CASSLAGGLQETQYF
DNA: TGTGCCAGCAGCTTAGCGGGGGGCCTACAAGAGACCCAGTACTTC

size: -
J: TRBJ1-4
D: -
V: TRBV29-1
CDR3: CSVDGGLGEKLFF
DNA: TGCAGCGTTGACGGGGGGCTGGGGGAAAAACTGTTTTTT

size: -
J: TRBJ2-5
D: -
V: TRBV6-1
CDR3: CASSESMDSGETQYF
DNA: TGTGCCAGCAGTGAATCGATGGACAGCGGAGAGACCCAGTACTTC

size: once
J: TRBJ2-2
D: TRBD2
V: TRBV5-1
CDR3: CASRASGGHRELFF
DNA: TGCGCCAGCAGGGCTAGCGGGGGTCACCGGGAGCTGTTTTTT

size: -
J: TRBJ2-7
D: -
V: TRBV5-6
CDR3: CASSLTGIHEQYF
DNA: TGTGCCAGCAGCCTCACAGGGATCCACGAGCAGTACTTC

size: -
J: TRBJ1-4
D: -
V: TRBV14
CDR3: CASSQDIQGGEKLFF
DNA: TGTGCCAGCAGCCAAGATATCCAGGGAGGTGAAAAACTGTTTTTT

size: -
J: TRBJ2-2
D: TRBD1
V: TRBV11-2
CDR3: CASSRRQGLNTGELFF
DNA: TGTGCCAGCAGCCGAAGACAGGGCCTGAACACCGGGGAGCTGTTTTTT

size: -
J: TRBJ1-6
D: -
V: TRBV5-6
CDR3: CASSLDSENSPLHF
DNA: TGTGCCAGCAGCCTGGACAGCGAGAATTCACCCCTCCACTTT

size: few
J: TRBJ2-1
D: -
V: TRBV11-3
CDR3: CASSLESISYNEQFF
DNA: TGTGCCAGCAGCTTAGAGTCAATCTCCTACAATGAGCAGTTCTTC

size: once
J: TRBJ2-1
D: -
V: TRBV28
CDR3: CASSLVRNEQFF
DNA: TGTGCCAGCAGTTTAGTCAGAAATGAGCAGTTCTTC

size: -
J: TRBJ1-3
D: -
V: TRBV7-2
CDR3: CASSLRSREGNTIYF
DNA: TGTGCCAGCAGCTTACGCTCCAGGGAGGGAAACACCATATATTTT

size: -
J: TRBJ2-7
D: -
V: TRBV19
CDR3: CASSNSQGWSYEQYF
DNA: TGTGCCAGTAGTAACTCACAGGGTTGGTCCTACGAGCAGTACTTC

size: -
J: TRBJ2-5
D: -
V: TRBV18
CDR3: CASSPNQETQYF
DNA: TGTGCCAGCTCACCAAACCAAGAGACCCAGTACTTC

size: -
J: TRBJ1-5
D: -
V: TRBV28
CDR3: CASSFGKGIGIYNQPQHF
DNA: TGTGCCAGCAGTTTTGGGAAGGGGATCGGTATATACAATCAGCCCCAGCATTTT

size: -
J: TRBJ1-2
D: -
V: TRBV7-9
CDR3: CASSPNPVTINYGYTF
DNA: TGTGCCAGCAGCCCTAACCCGGTGACAATTAACTATGGCTACACCTTC

size: -
J: TRBJ2-7
D: TRBD1
V: TRBV28
CDR3: CASSTAGTGHGYEQYF
DNA: TGTGCCAGCAGTACCGCCGGGACAGGGCACGGCTACGAGCAGTACTTC

size: -
J: TRBJ2-2
D: -
V: TRBV7-2
CDR3: CASSKERGGSGTGELFF
DNA: TGTGCCAGCTCGAAAGAGAGGGGGGGCTCGGGCACCGGGGAGCTGTTTTTT

size: -
J: TRBJ1-2
D: -
V: TRBV14
CDR3: CASSRPGVRGPVWDYGYTF
DNA: TGTGCCAGCAGCCGCCCGGGGGTGAGGGGCCCGGTGTGGGACTATGGCTACACCTTC

size: -
J: TRBJ2-3
D: TRBD2
V: TRBV4-2
CDR3: CASSQDFLREAQYF
DNA: TGTGCCAGCAGCCAAGATTTTCTACGGGAGGCGCAGTATTTT

size: -
J: TRBJ1-6
D: -
V: TRBV7-2
CDR3: CATIIQGGSLYNSPLHF
DNA: TGTGCCACAATCATACAGGGAGGGTCCCTGTATAATTCACCCCTCCACTTT

size: -
J: TRBJ2-3
D: TRBD2
V: TRBV4-1
CDR3: CASRGLAGRGLNTDTQYF
DNA: TGCGCCAGCAGAGGACTAGCGGGAAGAGGACTTAACACAGATACGCAGTATTTT

size: -
J: TRBJ1-2
D: -
V: TRBV5-6
CDR3: CASSLGAGGYTF
DNA: TGTGCCAGCAGCCTGGGGGCGGGTGGCTACACCTTC

size: -
J: TRBJ1-5
D: -
V: TRBV7-9
CDR3: CASSRGGSSNQPQHF
DNA: TGTGCCAGCAGCCGGGGGGGCAGTAGCAATCAGCCCCAGCATTTT

size: -
J: TRBJ1-3
D: -
V: TRBV6-1
CDR3: CASSAGRFSGNTIYF
DNA: TGTGCCAGCAGTGCAGGACGGTTCTCTGGAAACACCATATATTTT

size: once
J: TRBJ2-6
D: TRBD1
V: TRBV4-3
CDR3: CASSQAAGGSSGANVLTF
DNA: TGCGCCAGCAGCCAAGCGGCAGGGGGCTCCTCTGGGGCCAACGTCCTGACTTTC

size: -
J: TRBJ2-7
D: TRBD1
V: TRBV5-8
CDR3: CASSLAVGGWYEQYF
DNA: TGTGCCAGCAGCTTGGCCGTAGGGGGCTGGTACGAGCAGTACTTC